The rows below give T cell receptor beta chains drawn from one sample of a study of Graves' ophthalmopathy and Graves' hyperthyroidism. TCRdb itself ran the multiplex PCR reads through MiXCR, one entry per CDR3 protein. The sample holds hundreds of thousands of distinct CDR3 sequences, 22% seen once. The specimen was peripheral blood. The source of these receptors is a woman aged 18-30 years with stable Graves' hyperthyroidism. Some clones in this sample may be carry-over from other donors' samples. Both conserved end residues are part of each CDR3. D genes are given only for firm matches.

J gene,V gene,D gene,CDR3 protein
TRBJ2-5,TRBV7-3,TRBD2,CASSLIPAGGRETQYF
TRBJ1-1,TRBV20-1,.,CSARHQALNTEAFF
TRBJ1-2,TRBV20-1,.,CSARDLVPGGYTF
TRBJ2-2,TRBV27,.,CASSLFKGGELFF
TRBJ1-2,TRBV27,TRBD1,CASSGYRGPANYGYTF
TRBJ2-5,TRBV20-1,.,CSAPGEAQYF
TRBJ1-2,TRBV24-1,.,CATSDTYRAYGYTF
TRBJ2-7,TRBV12-3/TRBV12-4,TRBD1,CASNKHRDRDHEQYF
TRBJ1-2,TRBV4-1,.,CASSHPGPDAYGYTF
TRBJ2-7,TRBV18,TRBD2,CASSPWGLAGTYEQYF
TRBJ2-7,TRBV6-1,TRBD2,CASGTGTSPHEQYF
TRBJ2-2,TRBV5-4,.,CASSLGTYNTGELFF
TRBJ1-5,TRBV6-1,.,CASSDRVQPQHF
TRBJ2-7,TRBV10-3,.,CAISGTAGSYEQYF
TRBJ1-3,TRBV28,.,CASRPGRNSGNTIYF
TRBJ2-7,TRBV5-1,.,CASSLDVDKGTYEQYF
TRBJ1-2,TRBV15,TRBD1,CATSGQGAGGYTF
TRBJ1-5,TRBV6-1,.,CAAGNQPQHF
TRBJ1-3,TRBV20-1,TRBD1,CSARDPEQGRSGNTIYF
TRBJ1-1,TRBV25-1,.,CASSRDGGRWTEAFF
TRBJ1-1,TRBV2,.,CASSRRVRAKNTEAFF
TRBJ1-2,TRBV28,TRBD1,CASSSGQGPPNYGYTF
TRBJ1-1,TRBV5-1,.,CASSFLSSGTEAFF
TRBJ2-5,TRBV28,.,CASSQSLVSGQTQYF
TRBJ1-1,TRBV7-9,.,CASSREMNTEAFF
TRBJ2-7,TRBV30,TRBD1,CAWSVRQGTYEQYF
TRBJ1-1,TRBV7-9,TRBD1,CASRKGQKGTEAFF
TRBJ1-2,TRBV27,.,CASTQRLGWRDGYTF
TRBJ1-1,TRBV7-6,.,CASSLDWGGEAFF
TRBJ1-6,TRBV11-2,.,CASSLHIITTSYSLHF
TRBJ1-2,TRBV13,.,CASSPRLGPNYGYAF
TRBJ2-2,TRBV5-1,.,CASSLGTDTNTGELFF
TRBJ2-2,TRBV7-6,.,CASSSYGGGPNTGELFF
TRBJ1-2,TRBV28,.,CASMGARDGYTF
TRBJ2-7,TRBV20-1,.,CSAGGPGRILSYEQYF
TRBJ1-1,TRBV20-1,TRBD1,CSAPDRGNTEAFF
TRBJ1-1,TRBV12-3/TRBV12-4,.,CASSDRATEAFF